This T cell receptor (beta chain) was captured in a study of blood T cells in healthy people across ages. CDR1 and CDR2 (germline): LNHNV, YYDKDF (reference sequence). CDR3 length: 14 residues. Combining a sample-barcoded 5' primer with a J-beta primer mix, a second PCR ran for about 7 to 11 cycles. TCRdb called the 5' RACE reads again in MiXCR, with one record for every CDR3 protein. The table includes roughly 1.5 million distinct CDR3 sequences, about 42% detected once. As to this clonotype: One junction end disagrees with the germline gene, perhaps due to a read error.

The gene calls are TRBV15 and TRBJ2-7, with a tentative D call TRBD1 (6 bases). The sequencing input was blood. The TCR comes from a woman aged 18 to 35 in good health. CDR3 coding DNA: TGTGCCACCCGCAGTTCTGGACAGTTCTACGAGCAGTACTTC. The encoded protein is CATRSSGQFYEQYF.